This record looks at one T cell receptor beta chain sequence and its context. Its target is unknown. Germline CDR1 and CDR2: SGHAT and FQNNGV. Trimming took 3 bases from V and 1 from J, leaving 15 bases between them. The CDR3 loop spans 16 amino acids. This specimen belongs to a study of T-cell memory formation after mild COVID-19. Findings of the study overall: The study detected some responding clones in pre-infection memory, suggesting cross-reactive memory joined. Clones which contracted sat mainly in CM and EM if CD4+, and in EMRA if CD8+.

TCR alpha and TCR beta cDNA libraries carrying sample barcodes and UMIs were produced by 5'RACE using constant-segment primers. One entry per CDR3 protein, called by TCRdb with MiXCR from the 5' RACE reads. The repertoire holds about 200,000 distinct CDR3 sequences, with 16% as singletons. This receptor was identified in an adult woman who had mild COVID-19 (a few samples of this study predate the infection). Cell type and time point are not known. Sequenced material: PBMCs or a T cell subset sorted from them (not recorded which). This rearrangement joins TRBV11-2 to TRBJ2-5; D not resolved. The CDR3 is CASSFSSAGVQETQYF. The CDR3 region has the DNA TGTGCCAGCAGCTTCTCATCTGCAGGTGTCCAAGAGACCCAGTACTTC.